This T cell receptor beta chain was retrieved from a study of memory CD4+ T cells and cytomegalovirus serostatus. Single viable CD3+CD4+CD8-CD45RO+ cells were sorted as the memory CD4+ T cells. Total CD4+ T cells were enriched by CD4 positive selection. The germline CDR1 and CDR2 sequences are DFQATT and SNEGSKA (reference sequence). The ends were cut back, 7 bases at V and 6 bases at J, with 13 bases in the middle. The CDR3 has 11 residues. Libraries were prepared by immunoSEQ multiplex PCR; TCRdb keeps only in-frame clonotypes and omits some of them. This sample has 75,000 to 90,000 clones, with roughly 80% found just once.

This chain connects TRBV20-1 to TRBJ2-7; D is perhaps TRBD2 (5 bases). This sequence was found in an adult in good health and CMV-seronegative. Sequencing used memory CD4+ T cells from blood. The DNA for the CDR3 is TGCAGTGTCGGTCGTCGGGGCGAGCAGTACTTC. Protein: CSVGRRGEQYF.